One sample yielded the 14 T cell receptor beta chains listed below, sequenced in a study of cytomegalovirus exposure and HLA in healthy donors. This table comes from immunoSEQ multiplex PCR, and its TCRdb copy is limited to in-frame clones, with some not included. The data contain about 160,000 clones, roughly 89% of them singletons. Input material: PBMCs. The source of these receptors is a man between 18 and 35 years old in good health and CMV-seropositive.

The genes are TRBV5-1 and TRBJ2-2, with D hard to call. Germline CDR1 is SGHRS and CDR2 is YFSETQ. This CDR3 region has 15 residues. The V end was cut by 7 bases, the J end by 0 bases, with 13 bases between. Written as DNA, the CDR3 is TGCGCCAGCTCCCAGGCACCTCCGAACACCGGGGAGCTGTTTTTT. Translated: CASSQAPPNTGELFF. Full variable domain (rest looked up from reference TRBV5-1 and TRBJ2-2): KAGVTQTPRYLIKTRGQQVTLSCSPISGHRSVSWYQQTPGQGLQFLFEYFSETQRNKGNFPGRFSGRQFSNSRSEMNVSTLELGDSALYLCASSQAPPNTGELFFGEGSRLTVL.

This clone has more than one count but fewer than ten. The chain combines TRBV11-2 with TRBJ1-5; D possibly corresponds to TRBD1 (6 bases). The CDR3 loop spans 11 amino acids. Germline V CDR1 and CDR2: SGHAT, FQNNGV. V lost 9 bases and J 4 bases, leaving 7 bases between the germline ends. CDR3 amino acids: CASGQNQPQHF. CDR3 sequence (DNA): TGTGCCAGTGGACAGAATCAGCCCCAGCATTTT.

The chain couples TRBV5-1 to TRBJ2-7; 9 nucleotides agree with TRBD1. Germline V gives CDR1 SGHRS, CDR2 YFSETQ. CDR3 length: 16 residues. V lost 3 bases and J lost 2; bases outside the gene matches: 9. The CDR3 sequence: CASSSSAGTGTYEQYF. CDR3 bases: TGCGCCAGCAGCTCATCAGCCGGGACAGGGACCTACGAGCAGTACTTC.

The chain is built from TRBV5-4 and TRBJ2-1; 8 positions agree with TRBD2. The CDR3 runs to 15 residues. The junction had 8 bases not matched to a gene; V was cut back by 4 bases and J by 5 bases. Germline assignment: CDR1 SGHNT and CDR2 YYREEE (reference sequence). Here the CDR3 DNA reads TGTGCCAGCAGCCTACTAGCGGTAACCAACAATGAGCAGTTCTTC. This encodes CASSLLAVTNNEQFF.

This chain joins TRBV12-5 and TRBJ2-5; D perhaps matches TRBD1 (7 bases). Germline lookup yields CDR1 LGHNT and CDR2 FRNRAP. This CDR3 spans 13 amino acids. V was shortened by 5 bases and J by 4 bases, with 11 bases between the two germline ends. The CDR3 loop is CASGLQGGETQYF. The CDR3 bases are TGTGCTAGTGGTCTCCAGGGGGGAGAGACCCAGTACTTC.

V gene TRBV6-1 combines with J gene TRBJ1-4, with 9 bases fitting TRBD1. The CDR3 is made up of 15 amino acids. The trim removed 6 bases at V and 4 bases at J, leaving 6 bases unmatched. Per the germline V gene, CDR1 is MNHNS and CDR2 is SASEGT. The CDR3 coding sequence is TGTGCCAGCAGCCCACAGGGGGCGTTTAATGAAAAACTGTTTTTT. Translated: CASSPQGAFNEKLFF.

The CDR3 loop is CASSYDRAATNEKLFF. The DNA of the CDR3 is TGCGCCAGCAGTTACGACAGGGCAGCAACTAATGAAAAACTGTTTTTT. The rearrangement links TRBV5-1 to TRBJ1-4; 7 bases are shared with TRBD1. CDR1 is SGHRS, CDR2 YFSETQ, per germline. Trimming at V came to 5 bases and at J to 0 bases, leaving 7 bases not matched to a gene. This CDR3 contains 16 residues.

DNA for the CDR3: TGTGCCAGCAGCTTCGGACAAGGGCGGTACGAGCAGTACTTC. Translating gives CASSFGQGRYEQYF. The V gene is TRBV7-9, the J gene TRBJ2-7; D is perhaps TRBD1 (5 bases). Trimming shortened V by 3 bases and J by 4 bases, and 13 bases separated the two germline ends. CDR3 length: 14 amino acids. The germline V gene has CDR1 SEHNR and CDR2 FQNEAQ (reference sequence).

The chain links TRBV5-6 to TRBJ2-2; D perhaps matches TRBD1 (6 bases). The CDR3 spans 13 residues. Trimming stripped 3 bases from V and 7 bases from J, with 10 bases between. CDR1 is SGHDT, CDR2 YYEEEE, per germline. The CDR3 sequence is CASSSQGNGELFF. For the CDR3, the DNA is TGTGCCAGCAGCTCACAGGGAAACGGGGAGCTGTTTTTT. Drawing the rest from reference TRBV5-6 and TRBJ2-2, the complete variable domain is DAGVTQSPTHLIKTRGQQVTLRCSPKSGHDTVSWYQQALGQGPQFIFQYYEEEERQRGNFPDRFSGHQFPNYSSELNVNALLLGDSALYLCASSSQGNGELFFGEGSRLTVL.

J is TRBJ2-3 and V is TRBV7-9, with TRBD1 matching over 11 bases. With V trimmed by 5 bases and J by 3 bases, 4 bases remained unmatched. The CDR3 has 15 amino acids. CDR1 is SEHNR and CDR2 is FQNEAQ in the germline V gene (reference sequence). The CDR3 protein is CASSIGTGGTDTQYF. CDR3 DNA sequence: TGTGCCAGCAGCATCGGGACAGGGGGGACAGATACGCAGTATTTT.

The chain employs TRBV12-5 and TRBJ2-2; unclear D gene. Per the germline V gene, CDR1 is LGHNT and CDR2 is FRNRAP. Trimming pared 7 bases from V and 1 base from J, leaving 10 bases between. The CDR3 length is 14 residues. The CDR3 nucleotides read TGTGCTAGTGCCCCCCAGATGAACACCGGGGAGCTGTTTTTT. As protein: CASAPQMNTGELFF.

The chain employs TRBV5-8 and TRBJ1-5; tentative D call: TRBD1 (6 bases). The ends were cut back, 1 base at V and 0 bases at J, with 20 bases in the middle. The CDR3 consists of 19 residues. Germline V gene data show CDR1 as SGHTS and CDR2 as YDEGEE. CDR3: CASSLRGKGIGFSNQPQHF. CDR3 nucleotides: TGTGCCAGCAGCTTGAGGGGGAAGGGCATAGGATTTAGCAATCAGCCCCAGCATTTT.

Here the CDR3 DNA reads TGTGCCAGCAGCCTAAGCACTGAAGCTTTCTTT. Translation: CASSLSTEAFF. The V gene is TRBV7-9, the J gene TRBJ1-1; D is unresolved. The CDR3 consists of 11 residues. Germline CDR1 reads SEHNR; CDR2 reads FQNEAQ (reference sequence). The V end lost 5 bases, the J end lost 4 bases, and 5 bases lay between the germline ends. Full variable domain (missing parts from reference TRBV7-9 and TRBJ1-1): DTGVSQNPRHKITKRGQNVTFRCDPISEHNRLYWYRQTLGQGPEFLTYFQNEAQLEKSRLLSDRFSAERPKGSFSTLEIQRTEQGDSAMYLCASSLSTEAFFGQGTRLTVV.

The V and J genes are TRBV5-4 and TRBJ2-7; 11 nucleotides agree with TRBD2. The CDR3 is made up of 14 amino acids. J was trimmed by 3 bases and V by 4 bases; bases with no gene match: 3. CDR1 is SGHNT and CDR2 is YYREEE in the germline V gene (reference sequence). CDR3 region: CASSLGTSGYEQYF. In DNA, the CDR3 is TGTGCCAGCAGCCTCGGGACTAGCGGCTACGAGCAGTACTTC. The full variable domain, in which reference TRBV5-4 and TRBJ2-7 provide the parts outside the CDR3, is ETGVTQSPTHLIKTRGQQVTLRCSSQSGHNTVSWYQQALGQGPQFIFQYYREEENGRGNFPPRFSGLQFPNYSSELNVNALELDDSALYLCASSLGTSGYEQYFGPGTRLTVT.